Shown below are 8 T cell receptor beta chains from a single sample sequenced in a study of graft-versus-host responses after intestinal transplantation. Using immunoSEQ multiplex PCR, the repertoire was profiled, and TCRdb retains in-frame clones only, with some absent. This table holds some 96,000 clones, around 90% found once. The sample consisted of PBMCs, taken about 440 days after intestinal transplant. The source is a human patient who received an intestinal transplant, so some T cells may come from the graft donor.

The chain couples TRBV15 to TRBJ2-1; a possible D gene is TRBD2 (5 bases). The CDR3 is 15 amino acids. Germline V gives CDR1 LNHNV, CDR2 YYDKDF (reference sequence). V gave up 2 bases and J gave up 0 bases, with 8 bases separating them. The CDR3 DNA is TGTGCCACCAGCAGACTGGGGAGCTCCTACAATGAGCAGTTCTTC. It specifies CATSRLGSSYNEQFF. The variable domain in full, with the rest retrieved from reference TRBV15 and TRBJ2-1, is DAMVIQNPRYQVTQFGKPVTLSCSQTLNHNVMYWYQQKSSQAPKLLFHYYDKDFNNEADTPDNFQSRRPNTSFCFLDIRSPGLGDTAMYLCATSRLGSSYNEQFFGPGTRLTVL.

As to this clone: One end of the junction varies from germline; a read error may be responsible. The rearrangement uses TRBV10-2 and TRBJ2-6, with 10 bases aligning to TRBD1. Germline CDR1 reads WSHSY; CDR2 reads SAAADI. The CDR3 runs 16 residues. The CDR3 bases are TGCGCCAGCGGTGACAGGGGGCCGTCTGGGGCCAACGTCCTGACTTTC. Protein product: CASGDRGPSGANVLTF.

J is TRBJ1-1 and V is TRBV4-1; tentatively, D is TRBD1 (5 bases). This CDR3 has 13 residues. V lost 4 bases to trimming and J lost 4 bases, with 10 bases between them. Per the germline V gene, CDR1 is MGHRA and CDR2 is YSYEKL. The CDR3 here is CASSRGQGTEAFF. The CDR3 DNA sequence: TGCGCCAGCAGCCGAGGGCAGGGCACTGAAGCTTTCTTT.

This chain connects TRBV6-1 to TRBJ1-5; no firm D call. The length of the CDR3 is 13 residues. Germline CDR1 is MNHNS and CDR2 is SASEGT. V lost 8 bases and J lost 6, with 14 bases in between. CDR3 DNA: TGTGCCAGCGCGGCAGCCCACATTCAGCCCCAGCATTTT. Its translation is CASAAAHIQPQHF.

Only one count was recorded for this clone. The rearrangement joins TRBV11-2 to TRBJ1-3; D is unclear. The CDR3 totals 15 residues. Per the germline V gene, CDR1 is SGHAT and CDR2 is FQNNGV. V lost 2 bases to trimming and J lost 0 bases, with 8 bases between them. The CDR3 region is CASSLQSDSGNTIYF. CDR3 nucleotides: TGTGCCAGCAGCTTACAGTCTGACTCTGGAAACACCATATATTTT.

The chain carries TRBV25-1 and TRBJ1-5; D is unresolved. V lost 3 bases and J lost 6, with 9 bases in between. The germline CDR1 and CDR2 sequences are MGHDK and SYGVNS. The CDR3 contains 13 residues. CDR3 residues: CASSDLGAQPQHF. CDR3 nucleotides: TGTGCCAGCAGTGATCTTGGCGCTCAGCCCCAGCATTTT.

The J gene is TRBJ1-2, the V gene TRBV5-6, with D perhaps TRBD1 (5 bases). Trimming removed 1 base at V and 4 bases at J, with 14 bases between. The CDR3 contains 15 residues. Germline V lookup: CDR1 SGHDT, CDR2 YYEEEE. The chain's CDR3 is CASSLFQGSGYGYTF. CDR3 DNA: TGTGCCAGCAGCTTGTTCCAGGGTAGCGGCTATGGCTACACCTTC. Together with reference TRBV5-6 and TRBJ1-2, the CDR3 gives the full variable domain: DAGVTQSPTHLIKTRGQQVTLRCSPKSGHDTVSWYQQALGQGPQFIFQYYEEEERQRGNFPDRFSGHQFPNYSSELNVNALLLGDSALYLCASSLFQGSGYGYTFGSGTRLTVV.

The CDR3 DNA sequence: TGCGCCAGCAGCCAAGAGCCGGATCAGCCCCAGCATTTT. Its protein is CASSQEPDQPQHF. The rearrangement joins TRBV5-1 to TRBJ1-5; D gene ambiguous. The CDR3 runs 13 residues. V was shortened by 4 bases and J by 5 bases, with 10 bases between the two germline ends. CDR1 SGHRS and CDR2 YFSETQ come from the germline V gene. Full variable domain (missing parts from reference TRBV5-1 and TRBJ1-5): KAGVTQTPRYLIKTRGQQVTLSCSPISGHRSVSWYQQTPGQGLQFLFEYFSETQRNKGNFPGRFSGRQFSNSRSEMNVSTLELGDSALYLCASSQEPDQPQHFGDGTRLSIL.